The 3 T cell receptor beta chains given below trace back to one sample, sequenced in a study of tumor-infiltrating lymphocytes in localized non-small cell lung cancer. Assay used: immunoSEQ multiplex PCR; TCRdb lists only in-frame clones, some missing. The table lists about 23,000 clones, less than 70% of them singletons, with about 15% in the top ten. Source material: lung tumor tissue. The receptors stem from a human donor with non-small cell lung cancer.

The rearrangement joins TRBV19 to TRBJ2-2; 7 bases match TRBD1. Germline V lookup: CDR1 LNHDA, CDR2 SQIVND (reference sequence). The junction had 6 bases not matched to a gene; V was cut back by 5 bases and J by 6 bases. This CDR3 is built from 14 residues. CDR3 sequence: CASSRDRNAGELFF. The CDR3 nucleotides are TGTGCCAGTAGTCGGGACAGAAACGCCGGGGAGCTGTTTTTT. Full variable domain (remainder filled in from reference TRBV19 and TRBJ2-2): DGGITQSPKYLFRKEGQNVTLSCEQNLNHDAMYWYRQDPGQGLRLIYYSQIVNDFQKGDIAEGYSVSREKKESFPLTVTSAQKNPTAFYLCASSRDRNAGELFFGEGSRLTVL.

This clone is a singleton in its sample. The chain links TRBV7-2 to TRBJ2-7, with 12 bases matching TRBD2. Germline values: CDR1 SGHTA, CDR2 FQGNSA. V trimming: 5 bases; J trimming: 1 base; junction bases outside the gene matches: 9. This CDR3 contains 17 residues. The CDR3 reads CASSATGTSGRSYEQYF. The CDR3, as DNA: TGTGCCAGCAGCGCCACCGGGACTAGCGGGCGTTCCTACGAGCAGTACTTC.

This rearrangement joins TRBV7-3 to TRBJ1-1; D might be TRBD1 (5 bases). Germline CDR1 SGHTA, CDR2 FQGTGA. V gave up 2 bases and J gave up 1 base, with 5 bases separating them. CDR3 length: 13 amino acids. The CDR3 is CASSLDRNTEAFF. CDR3 coding DNA: TGTGCCAGCAGCTTAGACAGGAACACTGAAGCTTTCTTT.